Listed here are 22 T cell receptor beta chains from one sample, sequenced in a study of cytotoxic CD8 clonotypes in ibrutinib-treated CLL (dated by TCRdb to the early 2020s). Library preparation employed the immunoSEQ multiplex PCR assay. TCRdb limited this immuneACCESS table to in-frame rearrangements with V and J called. A share of clones is missing; checked studies link under half to unresolved V genes, and the rest is unexplained. This sample has thousands of clones in its table, and 70% to 85% of those were observed once. The top ten constitute 3% to 4% of the sample. This material consisted of PBMCs, taken before ibrutinib treatment. These receptors were obtained from a human donor with chronic lymphocytic leukemia.

The genes are TRBV4-2 and TRBJ1-1; tentative D call: TRBD1 (5 bases). Germline assignment: CDR1 LGHNA and CDR2 YNFKEQ. Trimming took off 4 bases at V and 1 base at J, with 13 bases between the two ends. CDR3 size: 15 residues. The chain's CDR3 is CASSRLRGTNTEAFF. DNA for the CDR3: TGTGCCAGCAGCCGGTTGCGGGGCACGAACACTGAAGCTTTCTTT.

The rearrangement links TRBV19 to TRBJ2-3, with 9 positions matching TRBD1. The trim removed 7 bases at V and 0 bases at J, leaving 5 bases unmatched. The CDR3 is 15 amino acids. Germline V gene sequence: CDR1 LNHDA, CDR2 SQIVND (reference sequence). CDR3 amino acids: CASKRGQGSTDTQYF. Written as DNA, the CDR3 is TGTGCCAGTAAGAGGGGACAGGGCAGCACAGATACGCAGTATTTT.

This sequence joins TRBV2 and TRBJ1-1; 11 bases are a match to TRBD1. The CDR3 length is 14 residues. Germline CDR1 is SNHLY and CDR2 is FYNNEI. V trimming: 5 bases; J trimming: 7 bases; junction bases outside the gene matches: 6. CDR3 sequence: CASSKGQGAVEAFF. The CDR3 DNA reads as TGTGCCAGCAGTAAAGGACAGGGGGCGGTTGAAGCTTTCTTT.

This chain links TRBV11-3 with TRBJ2-1; perhaps D is TRBD1 or TRBD2 (5 bases each). This CDR3 has 15 amino acids. Between the trimmed V and J ends, which lost 1 base and 6 bases, there was a span of 13 bases. Germline CDR1 is SGHNT and CDR2 is YENEEA. This chain's CDR3 is CASSLGSTRGNEQFF. The CDR3 nucleotides are TGTGCCAGCAGCTTAGGGTCGACGAGGGGCAATGAGCAGTTCTTC.

The chain links TRBV5-8 to TRBJ1-4; D remains ambiguous. Trimming removed 2 bases from V and 4 bases from J, with 9 bases in between. This CDR3 comprises 14 residues. CDR1 and CDR2 (germline): SGHTS, YDEGEE. The CDR3 DNA is TGTGCCAGCAGCTTCCCGGCGATTAATGAAAAACTGTTTTTT. This sequence encodes CASSFPAINEKLFF.

This clone was found once. The chain employs TRBV5-4 and TRBJ2-3, with 7 bases identical to TRBD2. The CDR3 extends over 15 amino acids. The germline V gene encodes CDR1 SGHNT and CDR2 YYREEE (reference sequence). J was trimmed by 1 base and V by 4 bases; bases with no gene match: 6. Here the CDR3 reads CASSRGVLGTDTQYF. CDR3 nucleotide sequence: TGTGCCAGCAGCCGGGGGGTCTTGGGCACAGATACGCAGTATTTT.

J is TRBJ2-1 and V is TRBV7-2; 9 bases map to TRBD1. V was clipped by 5 bases and J by 8 bases; unmatched bases: 13. The CDR3 runs to 16 residues. The germline gives CDR1 SGHTA, CDR2 FQGNSA. CDR3 sequence (DNA): TGTGCCAGCAGCACGACACAGGGGGCGGGACGAGATGAGCAGTTCTTC. Protein product: CASSTTQGAGRDEQFF.

V usage is TRBV30 and J usage is TRBJ2-3, with D perhaps TRBD2 (6 bases). This CDR3 is built from 15 residues. Germline V CDR1 and CDR2: GTSNPN, SVGIG (reference sequence). V lost 0 bases, J lost 4 bases, and 14 bases lay in between. The CDR3 loop is CAWSVRRGGADTQYF. CDR3 DNA sequence: TGTGCCTGGAGTGTAAGACGGGGAGGAGCAGATACGCAGTATTTT.

The rearrangement joins TRBV9 to TRBJ1-1; D gene uncertain. V dropped 3 bases and J dropped 0 bases, with 6 bases sitting between them. In germline, CDR1 is SGDLS, CDR2 YYNGEE. CDR3 length: 13 amino acids. The DNA for the CDR3 is TGTGCCAGCAGCGGGTTCATGAACACTGAAGCTTTCTTT. This codes for CASSGFMNTEAFF.

J is TRBJ2-5 and V is TRBV7-2; 8 nucleotides line up with TRBD1. V was pared by 3 bases and J by 9 bases, with 18 bases of the junction left unmatched. The CDR3 consists of 17 residues. Germline loops: CDR1 SGHTA, CDR2 FQGNSA. The DNA of the CDR3 is TGTGCCAGCAGCTTTCCGTCAGGACAGGGAAGCGGTGGGGCCCAGTACTTC. This gives the protein CASSFPSGQGSGGAQYF.

The genes are TRBV7-2 and TRBJ2-5; D may be TRBD1 (6 bases). In germline, CDR1 is SGHTA, CDR2 FQGNSA. This CDR3 is built from 16 residues. V lost 4 bases and J lost 2, with 17 bases in between. The CDR3 spells CASSYGAARGQETQYF. As DNA, the CDR3 is TGTGCCAGCAGCTATGGGGCTGCAAGGGGGCAAGAGACCCAGTACTTC. The complete variable domain, with remaining parts taken from reference TRBV7-2 and TRBJ2-5, reads GAGVSQSPSNKVTEKGKDVELRCDPISGHTALYWYRQSLGQGLEFLIYFQGNSAPDKSGLPSDRFSAERTGGSVSTLTIQRTQQEDSAVYLCASSYGAARGQETQYFGPGTRLLVL.

The chain has TRBV28 and TRBJ2-7, with a tentative D call TRBD2 (6 bases). The CDR3 covers 15 residues. The germline V and J ends were trimmed by 4 bases and 3 bases, with 16 bases remaining between them. Per the germline V gene, CDR1 is MDHEN and CDR2 is SYDVKM. CDR3 sequence: CASSSGGARNYEQYF. In nucleotides, the CDR3 is TGTGCCAGCAGTTCGGGCGGGGCGAGGAACTACGAGCAGTACTTC.

This chain's CDR3 is CASSARLTGGIGGRYNEQFF. Here the CDR3 DNA reads TGTGCCAGTAGTGCCCGCCTGACAGGGGGCATCGGCGGGAGATACAATGAGCAGTTCTTC. The rearrangement joins TRBV19 to TRBJ2-1; 10 positions agree with TRBD1. The length of the CDR3 is 20 residues. J gave up 4 bases and V 5 bases, and 20 bases lay outside the gene matches. Germline assignment: CDR1 LNHDA and CDR2 SQIVND (reference sequence).

This chain connects TRBV4-2 to TRBJ2-7; 8 bases map to TRBD2. Germline assignment: CDR1 LGHNA and CDR2 YNFKEQ. V was clipped by 0 bases and J by 7 bases; unmatched bases: 11. The CDR3 runs 16 residues. The CDR3 coding sequence is TGTGCCAGCAGCCAAGATTTCCGGGAGGGAACTGGGGAGCAGTACTTC. It codes for CASSQDFREGTGEQYF.

V and J are TRBV29-1 and TRBJ1-1; 7 bases fit TRBD1. Germline loops: CDR1 SQVTM, CDR2 ANQGSEA. The trim removed 4 bases at V and 1 base at J, leaving 3 bases unmatched. CDR3 size: 13 residues. DNA for the CDR3: TGCAGCGTTGTGAGGACAGGGAACACTGAAGCTTTCTTT. Protein product: CSVVRTGNTEAFF.

This clone has just one count. The chain combines TRBV6-1 with TRBJ2-7; 10 nucleotides line up with TRBD1. V lost 6 bases, J lost 3 bases, and 5 bases stayed unmatched. The V gene's germline CDR1 is MNHNS and CDR2 SASEGT. The CDR3 consists of 14 residues. CDR3 protein: CASRAGTGVYEQYF. The CDR3, as DNA: TGTGCCAGCAGGGCCGGGACAGGGGTCTACGAGCAGTACTTC.

The genes are TRBV5-5 and TRBJ1-2; D is unclear. V lost 1 base and J lost 4, with 11 bases in between. CDR3 length equals 14 residues. Germline CDR1 is SGHKS and CDR2 is YYEKEE (reference sequence). In nucleotides, the CDR3 is TGTGCCAGCAGCTTGCCCAGGTTTCCCTATGGCTACACCTTC. Translation gives CASSLPRFPYGYTF.

In the case of this clone: Its ends do not fully match the called genes, so a read error is possible. The chain uses TRBV5-6 and TRBJ1-1; 8 bases are shared with TRBD1. Looked up from germline, CDR1 is SGHDT and CDR2 is YYEEEE. This CDR3 has 18 residues. The CDR3 sequence is CASSSSKVGYRGNPEAFF. The CDR3 DNA sequence: TGTGCCAGCAGCTCATCAAAGGTTGGGTACAGGGGGAACCCTGAAGCTTTCTTT. Combining the CDR3 with reference TRBV5-6 and TRBJ1-1 gives the whole variable domain DAGVTQSPTHLIKTRGQQVTLRCSPKSGHDTVSWYQQALGQGPQFIFQYYEEEERQRGNFPDRFSGHQFPNYSSELNVNALLLGDSALYLCASSSSKVGYRGNPEAFFGQGTRLTVV.

J is TRBJ2-4 and V is TRBV7-3, with 7 nucleotides matching TRBD2. The junction had 5 bases not matched to a gene; V was cut back by 5 bases and J by 1 base. Per germline, CDR1 SGHTA and CDR2 FQGTGA. This CDR3 comprises 15 residues. CDR3 in amino acids: CASSPGGMAKNIQYF. CDR3 bases: TGTGCCAGCAGCCCGGGAGGAATGGCCAAAAACATTCAGTACTTC.

The chain employs TRBV7-8 and TRBJ2-7; tentative D call: TRBD1 (5 bases). V lost 0 bases and J lost 4, with 7 bases in between. CDR1 is SGHVS, CDR2 FQNEAQ, per germline. The CDR3 covers 13 residues. The CDR3 here is CASSLANRYEQYF. The CDR3 coding sequence is TGTGCCAGCAGCTTAGCGAACAGGTACGAGCAGTACTTC. The variable domain in full, completed from reference TRBV7-8 and TRBJ2-7, reads GAGVSQSPRYKVAKRGQDVALRCDPISGHVSLFWYQQALGQGPEFLTYFQNEAQLDKSGLPSDRFFAERPEGSVSTLKIQRTQQEDSAVYLCASSLANRYEQYFGPGTRLTVT.

CDR3 in DNA: TGTGCCAGCAGCCCAGTCCAGCGGGGAGTGACAGATACGCAGTATTTT. This gives the protein CASSPVQRGVTDTQYF. V gene TRBV5-4 combines with J gene TRBJ2-3; 7 nucleotides agree with TRBD2. The CDR3 is made up of 16 amino acids. The germline V gene encodes CDR1 SGHNT and CDR2 YYREEE (reference sequence). Trimming cost V 4 bases and J 3 bases; bases outside gene matches: 11.

This chain uses TRBV28 with TRBJ1-1; 9 positions match TRBD1. Germline values: CDR1 MDHEN, CDR2 SYDVKM. This CDR3 has 13 residues. Unmatched junction bases numbered 9, after V lost 10 bases and J lost 6 bases. This chain's CDR3 is CAIRGQGFSEAFF. The CDR3 DNA reads as TGTGCCATCCGGGGACAGGGATTTTCTGAAGCTTTCTTT.